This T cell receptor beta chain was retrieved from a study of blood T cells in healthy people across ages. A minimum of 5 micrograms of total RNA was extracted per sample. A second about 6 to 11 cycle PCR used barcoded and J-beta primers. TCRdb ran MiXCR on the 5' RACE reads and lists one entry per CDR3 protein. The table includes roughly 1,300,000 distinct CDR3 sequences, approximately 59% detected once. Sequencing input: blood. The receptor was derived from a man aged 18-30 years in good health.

CDR3 sequence reads: CASSLKGGPSEQYF. CDR3 DNA sequence: TGTGCCAGCAGCCTCAAGGGGGGCCCCTCCGAGCAGTACTTC. This chain links TRBV7-2 with TRBJ2-1; D is perhaps TRBD1 or TRBD2 (6 bases each). The end of the DNA fits TRBJ2-7 better, so the J call may be wrong. This CDR3 has 14 amino acids. Germline V gene sequence: CDR1 SGHTA, CDR2 FQGNSA.